The 26 T cell receptor beta chains given below trace back to one sample, sequenced in a study of T cell repertoires in cytomegalovirus infection. TCRdb reprocessed the reads via MiXCR and lists one record per CDR3 protein. The table has just under 550,000 distinct CDR3 sequences, about 30% seen once. The sequencing sample was made of PBMCs. The receptors shown here come from a human donor in good health (CMV status not recorded). Some clones in this sample may be carry-over from other donors' samples.

The chain couples TRBV7-4 to TRBJ1-5; the D gene is possibly TRBD1 (5 bases). The germline V gene has CDR1 SGHVT and CDR2 SQSDAQ. The V and J ends lost 1 base and 4 bases respectively, with 11 bases between them. There are 15 residues in the CDR3. CDR3 loop: CASSLDAGPNQPQHF. The CDR3 DNA follows: TGTGCCAGCAGCTTAGATGCAGGGCCGAATCAGCCCCAGCATTTT.

The V and J genes are TRBV15 and TRBJ2-1; the D is unclear. The CDR3 sequence is 16 residues long. From germline, CDR1 is LNHNV and CDR2 YYDKDF (reference sequence). V was pared by 1 base and J by 3 bases, with 13 bases between. In DNA, the CDR3 is TGTGCCACCAGCAGAGCGGCAGAATGGGACTACAATGAGCAGTTCTTC. Its protein is CATSRAAEWDYNEQFF.

The CDR3: CASSPAQGAYEQYF. CDR3 in DNA: TGTGCCAGCAGCCCGGCGCAGGGGGCCTACGAGCAGTACTTC. The chain employs TRBV6-2 or TRBV6-3 and TRBJ2-7; 7 nucleotides align to TRBD1. Germline lookup yields CDR1 MNHEY and CDR2 SVGEGT. Losses at the gene ends were 6 bases for V and 2 bases for J; bases not matched to a gene: 7. CDR3 length equals 14 residues.

The chain employs TRBV10-3 and TRBJ1-3; TRBD1 matches at 8 bases. CDR1 is ENHRY, CDR2 SYGVKD, per germline. The CDR3 sequence is 16 residues long. J gave up 5 bases and V 3 bases, and 9 bases lay outside the gene matches. Written as DNA, the CDR3 is TGTGCCATCAGTGAATCCAGGACAGGGCCAAGAAACACCATATATTTT. Its translation is CAISESRTGPRNTIYF.

The V call is TRBV20-1, the J call TRBJ1-6; 9 nucleotides align to TRBD1. Trimming took 0 bases from V and 8 from J; bases not matched to a gene: 8. Per germline, CDR1 DFQATT and CDR2 SNEGSKA (reference sequence). This CDR3 has 16 amino acids. CDR3 sequence (DNA): TGCAGTGCTAGAGATCACGACAGGGGGATATATTCACCCCTCCACTTT. Residues: CSARDHDRGIYSPLHF.

This chain links TRBV5-4 with TRBJ1-1; D is uncertain. CDR1 SGHNT and CDR2 YYREEE come from the germline V gene (reference sequence). Trimming removed 2 bases from V and 0 bases from J, with 8 bases in between. This CDR3 comprises 14 residues. The CDR3 nucleotides read TGTGCCAGCAGCTTTGGGGTTCTGAACACTGAAGCTTTCTTT. Translating gives CASSFGVLNTEAFF.

This clonotype appeared a few times. This chain links TRBV7-3 with TRBJ2-1, with 13 bases aligning to TRBD2. The V segment lost 2 bases and the J segment 4 bases; nucleotides outside the gene matches: 8. CDR1 is SGHTA, CDR2 FQGTGA, per germline. There are 18 residues in the CDR3. CDR3: CASSLGTSGTGGYNEQFF. DNA of the CDR3: TGTGCCAGCAGCTTAGGGACTAGCGGGACTGGGGGGTACAATGAGCAGTTCTTC.

This clonotype was detected only a few times. V usage is TRBV29-1 and J usage is TRBJ1-2, with D possibly TRBD1 on 5 matching bases. V dropped 0 bases and J dropped 5 bases, with 10 bases sitting between them. This CDR3 contains 13 residues. Per the germline V gene, CDR1 is SQVTM and CDR2 is ANQGSEA. CDR3 nucleotides: TGCAGCGTTGAAGAGGGGGTCGGGTATGGCTACACCTTC. Its translation: CSVEEGVGYGYTF.

This clonotype has only a few counts. Mismatch with germline at one junction end may stem from a read error. CDR3 region: CTSNAGQPNSPLHF. The CDR3, as DNA: TGTACCAGCAACGCCGGACAGCCGAATTCACCCCTCCACTTT. This chain links TRBV6-2 or TRBV6-3 with TRBJ1-6; weak D call: TRBD1 (6 bases). Germline V lookup: CDR1 MNHEY, CDR2 SVGEGT. This CDR3 comprises 14 residues.

J is TRBJ2-2 and V is TRBV10-3, with 9 bases fitting TRBD2. Germline V lookup: CDR1 ENHRY, CDR2 SYGVKD. The CDR3 length is 16 residues. Trimming took 11 bases from V and 2 from J; bases not matched to a gene: 12. This CDR3 reads CASSFGTSRNTGELFF. The CDR3 coding sequence is TGTGCCTCATCCTTCGGGACTAGCAGAAACACCGGGGAGCTGTTTTTT.

In this sample, this clonotype turned up many times. The V call is TRBV6-2 or TRBV6-3, the J call TRBJ2-2; 8 nucleotides align to TRBD2. The V gene end was trimmed by 7 bases and the J gene end by 4 bases; junction bases not matched to a gene: 5. CDR3 length: 14 amino acids. Germline V lookup: CDR1 MNHEY, CDR2 SVGEGT. The CDR3 sequence: CASMRSGGTGELFF. The CDR3 bases are TGTGCCAGCATGAGGAGCGGGGGCACCGGGGAGCTGTTTTTT.

V gene TRBV24-1 combines with J gene TRBJ2-3; D uncertain. The ends were cut back, 3 bases at V and 5 bases at J, with 14 bases in the middle. CDR1 and CDR2 (germline): KGHDR, SFDVKD. This CDR3 is 15 amino acids long. This chain's CDR3 is CATSDENLLQDTQYF. CDR3 sequence (DNA): TGTGCCACCAGTGATGAAAACCTACTACAAGATACGCAGTATTTT.

This clonotype was counted many times. V usage is TRBV27 and J usage is TRBJ2-7, with 8 bases aligning to TRBD1. V was pared by 5 bases and J by 4 bases, with 7 bases of the junction left unmatched. The CDR3 has 14 amino acids. CDR1 and CDR2 from the germline V gene are MNHEY and SMNVEV (reference sequence). The CDR3 nucleotides are TGTGCCAGCAGTCCTAGGACAGGGAGTTACGAGCAGTACTTC. It is translated as CASSPRTGSYEQYF.

This clonotype was seen ten or more times. The chain combines TRBV7-6 with TRBJ2-7, with a possible D match to TRBD2 (5 bases). The germline V gene has CDR1 SGHVS and CDR2 FNYEAQ. Trimming removed 3 bases at V and 0 bases at J, with 18 bases between. This CDR3 has 17 amino acids. CDR3 in DNA: TGTGCCAGCAGCTTTAACCACCTAGCTCCCTACTCCTACGAGCAGTACTTC. Protein: CASSFNHLAPYSYEQYF.

This clonotype has just a few counts. The chain combines TRBV28 with TRBJ1-4, with D hard to call. Germline CDR1 reads MDHEN; CDR2 reads SYDVKM. This CDR3 is built from 16 residues. The V end was cut by 7 bases, the J end by 5 bases, with 20 bases between. In DNA form, the CDR3 reads TGTGCCAGCACCAGAGAGCCGGGCAATGGCAATGAAAAACTGTTTTTT. It translates to CASTREPGNGNEKLFF.

This clonotype has a count of ten or more. This chain uses TRBV28 with TRBJ1-4; D gene uncertain. This CDR3 contains 14 residues. CDR1 is MDHEN and CDR2 is SYDVKM in the germline V gene. V lost 2 bases, J lost 4 bases, and 8 bases lay in between. CDR3 amino acids: CASSLTGVNEKLFF. DNA of the CDR3: TGTGCCAGCAGTTTAACTGGGGTTAATGAAAAACTGTTTTTT. The full variable domain, rest sourced from reference TRBV28 and TRBJ1-4, is DVKVTQSSRYLVKRTGEKVFLECVQDMDHENMFWYRQDPGLGLRLIYFSYDVKMKEKGDIPEGYSVSREKKERFSLILESASTNQTSMYLCASSLTGVNEKLFFGSGTQLSVL.

The chain is built from TRBV14 and TRBJ2-7; D is ambiguous. CDR1 and CDR2 (germline): SGHDN, FVKESK. The CDR3 consists of 14 residues. Trimming removed 4 bases from V and 0 bases from J, with 10 bases in between. The CDR3 nucleotides are TGTGCCAGCAGCCCCCGTTTCGGCTCCTACGAGCAGTACTTC. Encoded protein: CASSPRFGSYEQYF.

The rearrangement uses TRBV28 and TRBJ1-2; TRBD1 aligns across 7 bases. Per the germline V gene, CDR1 is MDHEN and CDR2 is SYDVKM. This CDR3 spans 18 amino acids. V lost 1 base, J lost 1 base, and 12 bases stayed unmatched. CDR3 sequence (DNA): TGTGCCAGCAGTTTATTCGGATTTGGGGACAGACTTAACTATGGCTACACCTTC. Its protein product is CASSLFGFGDRLNYGYTF.

This clonotype has more than one count but fewer than ten. V usage is TRBV4-1 and J usage is TRBJ2-1, with D perhaps TRBD1 (7 bases). CDR3 length: 15 amino acids. Looked up from germline, CDR1 is MGHRA and CDR2 is YSYEKL. Between the trimmed V and J ends, which lost 2 bases and 4 bases, there was a span of 12 bases. The CDR3 loop is CASSQQGGPYNEQFF. The CDR3 DNA reads as TGCGCCAGCAGCCAACAGGGGGGTCCATACAATGAGCAGTTCTTC.

The chain is built from TRBV18 and TRBJ2-5; unclear D gene. Trimming took off 3 bases at V and 1 base at J, with 12 bases between the two ends. CDR3 length equals 15 residues. Germline values: CDR1 KGHSH, CDR2 LQKENI. The CDR3 region is CASSPPSVGQETQYF. CDR3 in DNA: TGTGCCAGCTCACCTCCGTCGGTCGGCCAAGAGACCCAGTACTTC.

The genes are TRBV11-3 and TRBJ1-3; TRBD1 matches at 9 bases. CDR3 size: 17 residues. Germline CDR1 reads SGHNT; CDR2 reads YENEEA. J gave up 0 bases and V 5 bases, and 8 bases lay outside the gene matches. Here the CDR3 reads CASSPTGGYTSGNTIYF. In nucleotides, the CDR3 is TGTGCCAGCAGCCCAACAGGGGGCTACACCTCTGGAAACACCATATATTTT. The variable domain in full, completed from reference TRBV11-3 and TRBJ1-3, reads EAGVVQSPRYKIIEKKQPVAFWCNPISGHNTLYWYLQNLGQGPELLIRYENEEAVDDSQLPKDRFSAERLKGVDSTLKIQPAELGDSAVYLCASSPTGGYTSGNTIYFGEGSWLTVV.

This clonotype was observed a few times. This sequence joins TRBV7-2 and TRBJ2-1; no firm D call. The CDR3 sequence is 12 residues long. Germline assignment: CDR1 SGHTA and CDR2 FQGNSA. V gave up 3 bases and J gave up 9 bases, with 9 bases separating them. CDR3: CASSFFIGEQFF. CDR3 DNA sequence: TGTGCCAGCAGCTTCTTCATCGGTGAGCAGTTCTTC.

The rearrangement joins TRBV19 to TRBJ1-2, with TRBD1 matching over 8 bases. The V segment lost 8 bases and the J segment 8 bases; nucleotides outside the gene matches: 13. Germline-derived CDR1 and CDR2 are LNHDA and SQIVND (reference sequence). The CDR3 length is 14 residues. The CDR3 loop is CASQRDRGFAGYTF. In DNA form, the CDR3 reads TGTGCCAGTCAGAGAGACAGGGGATTTGCGGGCTACACCTTC. The full variable domain, in which reference TRBV19 and TRBJ1-2 provide the parts outside the CDR3, is DGGITQSPKYLFRKEGQNVTLSCEQNLNHDAMYWYRQDPGQGLRLIYYSQIVNDFQKGDIAEGYSVSREKKESFPLTVTSAQKNPTAFYLCASQRDRGFAGYTFGSGTRLTVV.

The chain couples TRBV19 to TRBJ2-7; 7 bases are a match to TRBD2. The CDR3 runs 14 residues. The germline V gene encodes CDR1 LNHDA and CDR2 SQIVND (reference sequence). The ends lost 5 bases at V and 0 bases at J; junction bases unmatched: 4. The CDR3, as DNA: TGTGCCAGTAGTGTCCTAGCGGCCTCCTACGAGCAGTACTTC. It codes for CASSVLAASYEQYF.

The J gene is TRBJ2-5, the V gene TRBV7-2; 9 bases agree with TRBD1. CDR3 length: 14 amino acids. V shed 6 bases and J 2 bases; nucleotides not matched to a gene: 4. Germline CDR1 and CDR2: SGHTA and FQGNSA. This CDR3 is CASRQGTGQETQYF. In nucleotides, the CDR3 is TGTGCCAGCAGACAGGGGACAGGGCAAGAGACCCAGTACTTC.

The table lists this clonotype with many counts. The chain recombines TRBV7-9 with TRBJ1-1; D uncertain. CDR1 is SEHNR, CDR2 FQNEAQ, per germline (reference sequence). CDR3 length: 12 amino acids. Trimming stripped 2 bases from V and 4 bases from J, with 5 bases between. The CDR3 protein is CASSLSSTEAFF. CDR3 bases: TGTGCCAGCAGCTTATCTAGCACTGAAGCTTTCTTT.